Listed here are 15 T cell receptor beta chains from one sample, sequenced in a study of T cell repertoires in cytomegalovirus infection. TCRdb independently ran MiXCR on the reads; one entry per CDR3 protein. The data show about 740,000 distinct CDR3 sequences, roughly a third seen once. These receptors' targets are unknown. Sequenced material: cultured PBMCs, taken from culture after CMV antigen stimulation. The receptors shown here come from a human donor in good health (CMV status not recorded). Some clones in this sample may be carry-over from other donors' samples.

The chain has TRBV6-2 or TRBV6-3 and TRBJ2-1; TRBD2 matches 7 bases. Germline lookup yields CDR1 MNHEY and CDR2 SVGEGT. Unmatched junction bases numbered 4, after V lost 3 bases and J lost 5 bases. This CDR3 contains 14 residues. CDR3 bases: TGTGCCAGCAGTTATTCCCTAGCGGACAATGAGCAGTTCTTC. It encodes CASSYSLADNEQFF.

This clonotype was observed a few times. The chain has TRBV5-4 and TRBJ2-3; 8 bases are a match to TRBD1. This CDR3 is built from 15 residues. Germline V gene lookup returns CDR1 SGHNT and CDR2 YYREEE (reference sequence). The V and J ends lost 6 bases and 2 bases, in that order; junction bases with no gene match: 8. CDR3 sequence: CASNTGTGITDTQYF. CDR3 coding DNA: TGTGCCAGCAATACCGGGACAGGAATCACAGATACGCAGTATTTT. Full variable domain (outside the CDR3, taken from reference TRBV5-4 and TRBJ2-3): ETGVTQSPTHLIKTRGQQVTLRCSSQSGHNTVSWYQQALGQGPQFIFQYYREEENGRGNFPPRFSGLQFPNYSSELNVNALELDDSALYLCASNTGTGITDTQYFGPGTRLTVL.

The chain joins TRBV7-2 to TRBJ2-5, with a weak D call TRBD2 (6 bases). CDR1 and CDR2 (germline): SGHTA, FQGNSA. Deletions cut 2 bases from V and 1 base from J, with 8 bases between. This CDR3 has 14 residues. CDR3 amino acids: CASSLTSPQETQYF. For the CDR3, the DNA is TGTGCCAGCAGCTTAACTAGCCCCCAAGAGACCCAGTACTTC.

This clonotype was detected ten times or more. The CDR3 DNA reads TGTGCCAGCAGCTTCGGCCCAGACGTTCAGAGCAGAGATCAGCCCCAGCATTTT. Its protein product is CASSFGPDVQSRDQPQHF. The chain uses TRBV7-8 and TRBJ1-5; D gene ambiguous. Germline V gene lookup returns CDR1 SGHVS and CDR2 FQNEAQ. This CDR3 has 18 amino acids. Trimming stripped 3 bases from V and 5 bases from J, with 23 bases between.

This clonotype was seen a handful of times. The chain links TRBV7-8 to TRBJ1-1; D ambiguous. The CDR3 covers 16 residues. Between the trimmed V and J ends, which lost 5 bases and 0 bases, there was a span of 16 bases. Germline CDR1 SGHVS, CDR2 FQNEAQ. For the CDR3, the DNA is TGTGCCAGCAGCCTCCATCTCCCCGGGTTGAACACTGAAGCTTTCTTT. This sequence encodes CASSLHLPGLNTEAFF.

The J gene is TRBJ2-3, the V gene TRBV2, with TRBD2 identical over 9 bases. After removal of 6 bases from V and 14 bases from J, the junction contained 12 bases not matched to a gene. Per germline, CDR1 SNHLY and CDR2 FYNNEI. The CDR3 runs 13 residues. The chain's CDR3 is CASSQLLAGPWYF. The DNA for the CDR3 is TGTGCCAGCAGCCAGCTCCTAGCGGGACCGTGGTATTTT.

Here the CDR3 reads CASSGSGGHGYTF. The CDR3, as DNA: TGTGCCAGCAGTGGTTCAGGGGGGCATGGCTACACCTTC. The rearrangement links TRBV25-1 to TRBJ1-2, with 7 bases that match TRBD1. The length of the CDR3 is 13 residues. Losses at the gene ends were 4 bases for V and 6 bases for J; bases not matched to a gene: 5. Germline V gives CDR1 MGHDK, CDR2 SYGVNS.

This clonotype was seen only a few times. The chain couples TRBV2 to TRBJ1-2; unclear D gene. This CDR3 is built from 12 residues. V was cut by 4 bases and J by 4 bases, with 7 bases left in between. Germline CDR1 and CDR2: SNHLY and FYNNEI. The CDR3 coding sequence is TGTGCCAGCAGTGGGACCCGCTATGGCTACACCTTC. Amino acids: CASSGTRYGYTF.

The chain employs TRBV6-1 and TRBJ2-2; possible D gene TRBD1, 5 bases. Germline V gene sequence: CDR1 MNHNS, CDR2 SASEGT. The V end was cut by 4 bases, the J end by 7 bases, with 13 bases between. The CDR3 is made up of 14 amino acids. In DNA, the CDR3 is TGTGCCAGCAGTGCAACAGGACCGATCGGGGAGCTGTTTTTT. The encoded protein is CASSATGPIGELFF.

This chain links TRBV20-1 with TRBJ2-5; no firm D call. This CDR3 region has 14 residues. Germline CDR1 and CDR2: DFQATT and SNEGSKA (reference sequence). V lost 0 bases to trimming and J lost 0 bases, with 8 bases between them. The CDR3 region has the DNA TGCAGTGCTAGAGATCCCCGGAACCAAGAGACCCAGTACTTC. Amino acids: CSARDPRNQETQYF.

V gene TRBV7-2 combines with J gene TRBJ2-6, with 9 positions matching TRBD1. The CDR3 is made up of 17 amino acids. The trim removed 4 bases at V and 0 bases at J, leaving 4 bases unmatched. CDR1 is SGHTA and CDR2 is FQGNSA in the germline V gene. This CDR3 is CASSWTGARSGANVLTF. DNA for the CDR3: TGTGCCAGCAGCTGGACAGGGGCCCGCTCTGGGGCCAACGTCCTGACTTTC.

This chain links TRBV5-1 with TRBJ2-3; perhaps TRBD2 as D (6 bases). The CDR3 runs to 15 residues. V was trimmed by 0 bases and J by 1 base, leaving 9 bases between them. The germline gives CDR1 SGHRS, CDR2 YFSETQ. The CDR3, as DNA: TGCGCCAGCAGCTTGGCTTGGGGGGGCACAGATACGCAGTATTTT. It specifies CASSLAWGGTDTQYF. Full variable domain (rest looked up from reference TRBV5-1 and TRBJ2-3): KAGVTQTPRYLIKTRGQQVTLSCSPISGHRSVSWYQQTPGQGLQFLFEYFSETQRNKGNFPGRFSGRQFSNSRSEMNVSTLELGDSALYLCASSLAWGGTDTQYFGPGTRLTVL.

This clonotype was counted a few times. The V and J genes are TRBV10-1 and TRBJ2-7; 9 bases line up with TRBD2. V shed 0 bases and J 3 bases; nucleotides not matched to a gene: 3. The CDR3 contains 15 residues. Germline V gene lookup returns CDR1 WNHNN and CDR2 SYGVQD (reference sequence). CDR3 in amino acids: CASSESSGSIYEQYF. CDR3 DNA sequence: TGCGCCAGCAGTGAGTCTAGCGGGAGTATCTACGAGCAGTACTTC.

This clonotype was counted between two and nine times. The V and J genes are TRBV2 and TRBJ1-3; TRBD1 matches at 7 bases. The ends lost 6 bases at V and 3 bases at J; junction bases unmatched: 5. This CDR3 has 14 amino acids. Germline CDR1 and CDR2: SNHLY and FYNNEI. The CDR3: CASSRQGFGNTIYF. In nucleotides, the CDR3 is TGTGCCAGCAGCCGACAGGGATTTGGAAACACCATATATTTT.

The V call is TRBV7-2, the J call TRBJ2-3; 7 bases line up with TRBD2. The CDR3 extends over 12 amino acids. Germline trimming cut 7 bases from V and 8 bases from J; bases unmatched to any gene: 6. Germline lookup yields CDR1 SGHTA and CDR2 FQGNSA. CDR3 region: CASIPREGTQYF. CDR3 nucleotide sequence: TGTGCCAGCATCCCGAGGGAGGGTACGCAGTATTTT.